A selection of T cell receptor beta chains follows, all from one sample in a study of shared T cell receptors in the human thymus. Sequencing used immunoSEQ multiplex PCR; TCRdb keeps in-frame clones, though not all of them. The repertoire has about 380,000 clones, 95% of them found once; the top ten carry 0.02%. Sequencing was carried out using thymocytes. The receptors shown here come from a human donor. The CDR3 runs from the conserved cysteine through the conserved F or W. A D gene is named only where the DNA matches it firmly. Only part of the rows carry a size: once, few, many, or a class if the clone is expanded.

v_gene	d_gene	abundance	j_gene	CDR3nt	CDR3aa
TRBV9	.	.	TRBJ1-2	TGTGCCAGCAGCCCCGGGGGGCCCTTC	CASSPGGPF
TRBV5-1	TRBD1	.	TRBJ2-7	TGCGCCAGCACCAACCCCGGGACAGGGAGCAACGAGCAGTACTTC	CASTNPGTGSNEQYF
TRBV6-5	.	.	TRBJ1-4	TGTGCCAGCACCGATTCCTTAGGAACTAATGAAAAACTGTTTTTT	CASTDSLGTNEKLFF
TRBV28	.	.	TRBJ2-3	TGTGCCAGCAGGTTAGGTGGTTTCACAGATACGCAGTATTTT	CASRLGGFTDTQYF
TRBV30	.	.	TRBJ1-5	TGTGCCTGGAGCAGCTCGGCAGCCGATAATACCAGTTATAGCAATCAGCCCCAGCATTTT	CAWSSSAADNTSYSNQPQHF
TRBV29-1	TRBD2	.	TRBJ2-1	TGCAGCGTTAGGACTAGCGGGCGAAGCTCCTACAATGAGCAGTTCTTC	CSVRTSGRSSYNEQFF
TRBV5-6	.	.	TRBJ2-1	TGTGCCAGCAGCTTGACAGGGCCCGTTTGCGATGAGCAGTTCTTC	CASSLTGPVCDEQFF
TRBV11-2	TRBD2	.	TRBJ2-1	TGTGCCAGCAGCTTAGAAGGCGAGGGTGAAGGGCGGGAGGCCTACAATGAGCAGTTCTTC	CASSLEGEGEGREAYNEQFF
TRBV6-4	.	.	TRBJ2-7	TGTGCCAGCAGCAGGACTTGGAGCTCCTACGAGCAGTACTTC	CASSRTWSSYEQYF
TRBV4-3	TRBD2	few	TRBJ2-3	TGCGCCAGCAGCCAAGATCGGCCTAGCGGCCCTTCTGGTACAGATACGCAGTATTTT	CASSQDRPSGPSGTDTQYF
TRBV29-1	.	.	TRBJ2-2	TGCAGCGTTGAAGAGGATTCGAACACCGGGGAGCTGTTTTTT	CSVEEDSNTGELFF
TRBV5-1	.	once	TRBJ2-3	TGCGCCAGCAGCTGGGACGAGACCTCCGGGGGATATCGCGCAGATACGCAGTATTTT	CASSWDETSGGYRADTQYF
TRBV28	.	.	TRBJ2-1	TGTGCCAGCAGTTTGGATAGCGGATTTTACAATGAGCAGTTCTTC	CASSLDSGFYNEQFF
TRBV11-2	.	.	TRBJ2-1	TGTGCCAGCAGCTTAATCCGGACTACTGAGAATGAGCAGTTCTTC	CASSLIRTTENEQFF
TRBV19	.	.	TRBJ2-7	TGTGCCAGTAGTATTTTCTACAGGTCCCTCCGGCTTAGCTCCTACGAGCAGTACTTC	CASSIFYRSLRLSSYEQYF
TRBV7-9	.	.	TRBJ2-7	TGTGCCAGCAGCGCACCTAAATCGGGACTTCTACCCGCCTACGAGCAGTACTTC	CASSAPKSGLLPAYEQYF
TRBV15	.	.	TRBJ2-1	TGTGCCACCAGCAGGGGGGAAGGATACAATGAGCAGTTCTTC	CATSRGEGYNEQFF
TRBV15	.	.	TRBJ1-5	TGTGCCACCAGCAGCCGACAGCGCAATCAGCCCCAGCATTTT	CATSSRQRNQPQHF
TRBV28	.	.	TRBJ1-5	TGTGCCAGCAGTTTCCCTTGGTTTAGCAATCAGCCCCAGCATTTT	CASSFPWFSNQPQHF
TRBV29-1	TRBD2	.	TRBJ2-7	TGCAGCTATATAACCGGGACTAGCGGGAGGGCCTCCTACGAGCAGTACTTC	CSYITGTSGRASYEQYF
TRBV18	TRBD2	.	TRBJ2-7	TGTGCCAGCTCACCTAGGCGGGAGGGCCCCTACGAGCAGTACTTC	CASSPRREGPYEQYF
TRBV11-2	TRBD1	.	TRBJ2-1	TGTGCCAGCAGCTTAGAGGGGACAGTTAACAATGAGCAGTTCTTC	CASSLEGTVNNEQFF
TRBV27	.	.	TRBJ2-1	TGTGCCAGCAGTTTACTTGCTGGCCGGGGAGGTGAGCAGTTCTTC	CASSLLAGRGGEQFF
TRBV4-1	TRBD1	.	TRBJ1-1	TGCGCCAGCAGCCTTCGGACAGGGCCGGCTGAAGCTTTCTTT	CASSLRTGPAEAFF
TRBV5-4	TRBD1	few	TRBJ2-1	TGTGCCAGCAGCGCCCGGGACAGGGGGTACAATGAGCAGTTCTTC	CASSARDRGYNEQFF
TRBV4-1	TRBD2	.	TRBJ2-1	TGCGCCAGCAGCCAAGTTCTGTCTAGCGGAGGGGATGAGCAGTTCTTC	CASSQVLSSGGDEQFF
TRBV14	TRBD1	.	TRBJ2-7	TGTGCCAGCAGCCAAGAGGGACAGACATCCTACGAGCAGTACTTC	CASSQEGQTSYEQYF
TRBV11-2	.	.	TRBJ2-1	TGTGCCAGCAGCACACGGGACTTCCTCAATGAGCAGTTCTTC	CASSTRDFLNEQFF
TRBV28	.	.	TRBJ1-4	TGTGCCAGCAGTTTACGGGAAACTAATGAAAAACTGTTTTTT	CASSLRETNEKLFF
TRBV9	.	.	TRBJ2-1	TGTGCCAGCAGCGTAGGGATGTTGAGCTCCTACAATGAGCAGTTCTTC	CASSVGMLSSYNEQFF
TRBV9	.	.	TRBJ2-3	TGTGCCAGCAGCGCGAATGAGGGAGATACGCAGTATTTT	CASSANEGDTQYF
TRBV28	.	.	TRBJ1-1	TGTGCCAGCAGTTCAGGGTCTACCCCGAACACTGAAGCTTTCTTT	CASSSGSTPNTEAFF
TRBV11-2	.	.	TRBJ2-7	TGTGCCAGCAGCTTAGACAGGGACTCAAGTTCCCACGAGCAGTACTTC	CASSLDRDSSSHEQYF
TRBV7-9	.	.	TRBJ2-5	TGTGCCAGCAGGTTTCCGTCAACTCTGAGGGAGACCCAGTACTTC	CASRFPSTLRETQYF
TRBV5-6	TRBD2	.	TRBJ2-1	TGTGCCAGCATCGAACTAGCGGGAGACAATGAGCAGTTCTTC	CASIELAGDNEQFF
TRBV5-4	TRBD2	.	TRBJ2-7	TGTGCCAGCAGCTTAGAACATACCGGACTAGCGTTCTCCTACGAGCAGTACTTC	CASSLEHTGLAFSYEQYF
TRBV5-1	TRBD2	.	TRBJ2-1	TGCGCCAGCAGCTTGGCCGGAGGGTGGACTAGCGGGTCCCAGGGACGCCCCTACAATGAGCAGTTCTTC	CASSLAGGWTSGSQGRPYNEQFF
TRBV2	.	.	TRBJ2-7	TGTGCCAGCAGTTTTAAATGGGGTAAGGATCCCTACGAGCAGTACTTC	CASSFKWGKDPYEQYF
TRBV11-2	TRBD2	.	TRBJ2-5	TGTGCCAGCAGCTTCCGGACTAGCGGGAGGGCCCCTGCAGAGACCCAGTACTTC	CASSFRTSGRAPAETQYF
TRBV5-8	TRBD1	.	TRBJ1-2	TGTGCCAGCAGCGCGGACAGGGAGAAAGATGGCTACACCTTC	CASSADREKDGYTF
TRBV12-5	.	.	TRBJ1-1	TGTGCTAGTGGTTGGGGACGTTGGAACACTGAAGCTTTCTTT	CASGWGRWNTEAFF
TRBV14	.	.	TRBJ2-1	TGTGCCAGCAGCCAAGGTCTATTTTCGGGGAATGAGCAGTTCTTC	CASSQGLFSGNEQFF
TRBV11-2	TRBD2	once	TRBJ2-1	TGTGCCAGCAGCAAACCAAGCGGGAGCTCCTACAATGAGCAGTTCTTC	CASSKPSGSSYNEQFF
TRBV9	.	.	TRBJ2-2	TGTGCCAGCAGCATAGGACTACACCTGGGTAGGGAGCTGTTTTTT	CASSIGLHLGRELFF
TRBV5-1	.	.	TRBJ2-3	TGCGCCAGCAGACAAGACTCCGGGACTTCCACAGATACGCAGTATTTT	CASRQDSGTSTDTQYF
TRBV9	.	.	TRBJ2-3	TGTGCCAGCAGCAGGCCCGAACGGGGCACAGATACGCAGTATTTT	CASSRPERGTDTQYF
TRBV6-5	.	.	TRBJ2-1	TGTGCCAGCAGTACCCCTGGAGAGCAGTTCTTC	CASSTPGEQFF
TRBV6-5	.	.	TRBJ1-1	TGTGCCAGCAGTTACCGGGACCCAAGGGACACTGAAGCTTTCTTT	CASSYRDPRDTEAFF
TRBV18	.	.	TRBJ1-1	TGTGCCAGCTCACCTTCAGTAGGGGAAACTGAAGCTTTCTTT	CASSPSVGETEAFF
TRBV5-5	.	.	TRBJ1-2	TGTGCCAGCAGCACTGGTGGCCAAGGGGGGATTACAGCGTATGGCTACACCTTC	CASSTGGQGGITAYGYTF
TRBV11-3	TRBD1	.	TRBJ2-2	TGTGCCAGCAGGTCGGGACAGGTCGGGACCGGGGAGCTGTTTTTT	CASRSGQVGTGELFF
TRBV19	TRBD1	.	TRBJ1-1	TGTGCCAGTAGTACCCGGGACAGGGGGCTTGTGAACACTGAAGCTTTCTTT	CASSTRDRGLVNTEAFF
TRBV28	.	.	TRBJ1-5	TGTGCCAGCAGTTTATGGGGCCGTGGGTGGCCCCAGCATTTT	CASSLWGRGWPQHF
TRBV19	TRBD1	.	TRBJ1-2	TGTGCCAGTAGTATCCAGACAGGGGGTGCTTATGGCTACACCTTC	CASSIQTGGAYGYTF
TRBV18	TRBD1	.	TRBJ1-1	TGTGCCAGCTCACCCCATCGTACCGACAGGGAGTTGTCAGCTGTTAACACTGAAGCTTTCTTT	CASSPHRTDRELSAVNTEAFF
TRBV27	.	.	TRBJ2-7	TGTGCCAGCAGTTTACAGGGTGGCTACGAGCAGTACTTC	CASSLQGGYEQYF